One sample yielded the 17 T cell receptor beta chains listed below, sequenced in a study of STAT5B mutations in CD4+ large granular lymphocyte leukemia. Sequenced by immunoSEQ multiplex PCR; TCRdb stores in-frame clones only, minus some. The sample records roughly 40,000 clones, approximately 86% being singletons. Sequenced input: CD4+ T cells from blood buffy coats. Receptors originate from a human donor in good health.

CDR3 DNA: TGTGCCAGCAGTGAAGCATCGACCTCTGGAAACACCATATATTTT. Its protein is CASSEASTSGNTIYF. The chain has TRBV6-1 and TRBJ1-3; no definite D call. Trimming removed 0 bases at V and 0 bases at J, with 6 bases between. Per germline, CDR1 MNHNS and CDR2 SASEGT. The CDR3 runs 15 residues.

CDR3 in amino acids: CASNSRGPGDEQYF. The CDR3 DNA sequence: TGTGCCAGCAACAGCAGGGGGCCAGGGGACGAGCAGTACTTC. The chain couples TRBV6-1 to TRBJ2-7; TRBD1 matches 8 bases. The ends lost 7 bases at V and 5 bases at J; junction bases unmatched: 10. Germline-derived CDR1 and CDR2 are MNHNS and SASEGT. This CDR3 has 14 residues.

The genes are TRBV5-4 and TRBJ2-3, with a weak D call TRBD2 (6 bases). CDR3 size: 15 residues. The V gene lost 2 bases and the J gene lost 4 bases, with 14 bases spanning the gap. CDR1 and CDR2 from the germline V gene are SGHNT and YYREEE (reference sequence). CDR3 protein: CASSLGVGRPDTQYF. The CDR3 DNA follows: TGTGCCAGCAGCTTAGGTGTAGGGAGGCCAGATACGCAGTATTTT.

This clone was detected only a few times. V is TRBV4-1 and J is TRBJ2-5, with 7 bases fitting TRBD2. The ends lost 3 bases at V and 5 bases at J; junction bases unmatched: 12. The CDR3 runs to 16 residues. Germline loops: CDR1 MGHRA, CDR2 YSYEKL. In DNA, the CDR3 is TGCGCCAGCAGCCACGGACTAACGGGAGGTTGGGAGACCCAGTACTTC. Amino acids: CASSHGLTGGWETQYF.

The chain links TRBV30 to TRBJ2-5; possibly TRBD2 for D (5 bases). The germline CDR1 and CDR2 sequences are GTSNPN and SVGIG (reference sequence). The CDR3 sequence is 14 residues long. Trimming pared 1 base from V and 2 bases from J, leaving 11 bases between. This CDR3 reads CAWSGGGLQETQYF. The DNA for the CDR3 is TGTGCCTGGAGTGGCGGAGGTTTACAAGAGACCCAGTACTTC.

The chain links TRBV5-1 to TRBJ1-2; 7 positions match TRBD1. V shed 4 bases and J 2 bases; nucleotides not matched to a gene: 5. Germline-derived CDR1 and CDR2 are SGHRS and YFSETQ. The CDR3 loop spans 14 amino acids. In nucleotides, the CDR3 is TGCGCCAGCAGCCTGCGACAGGGAAACTATGGCTACACCTTC. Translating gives CASSLRQGNYGYTF.

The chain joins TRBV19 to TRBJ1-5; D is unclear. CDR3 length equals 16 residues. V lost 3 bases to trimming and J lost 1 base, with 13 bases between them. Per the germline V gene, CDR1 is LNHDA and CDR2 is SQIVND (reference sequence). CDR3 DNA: TGTGCCAGTAGTATGGGGTCTTTCGGGAGCAATCAGCCCCAGCATTTT. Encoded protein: CASSMGSFGSNQPQHF.

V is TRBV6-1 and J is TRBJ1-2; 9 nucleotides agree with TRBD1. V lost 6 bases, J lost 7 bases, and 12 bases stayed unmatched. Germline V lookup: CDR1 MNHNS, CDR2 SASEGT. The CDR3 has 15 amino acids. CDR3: CASSQQSGTGFGYTF. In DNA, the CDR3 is TGTGCCAGCAGCCAACAGTCTGGGACAGGGTTTGGCTACACCTTC.

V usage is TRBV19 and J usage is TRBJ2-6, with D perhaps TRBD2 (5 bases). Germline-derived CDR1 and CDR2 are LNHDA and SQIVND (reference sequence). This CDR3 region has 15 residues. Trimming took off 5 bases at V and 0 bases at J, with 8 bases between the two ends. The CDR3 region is CASSPRGSGANVLTF. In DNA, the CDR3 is TGTGCCAGTAGTCCCCGGGGCTCTGGGGCCAACGTCCTGACTTTC.

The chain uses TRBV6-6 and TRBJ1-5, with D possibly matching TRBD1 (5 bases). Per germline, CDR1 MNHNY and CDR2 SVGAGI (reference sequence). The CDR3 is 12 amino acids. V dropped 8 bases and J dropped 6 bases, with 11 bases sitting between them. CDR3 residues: CASGLRVQPQHF. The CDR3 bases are TGTGCCAGCGGCCTCAGGGTTCAGCCCCAGCATTTT.

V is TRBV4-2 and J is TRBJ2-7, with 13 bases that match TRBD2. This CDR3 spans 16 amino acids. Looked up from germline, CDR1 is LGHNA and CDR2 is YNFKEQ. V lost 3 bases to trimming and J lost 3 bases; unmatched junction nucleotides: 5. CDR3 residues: CASSQSTSGRLYEQYF. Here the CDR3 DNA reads TGTGCCAGCAGCCAGTCGACTAGCGGGAGGCTCTACGAGCAGTACTTC.

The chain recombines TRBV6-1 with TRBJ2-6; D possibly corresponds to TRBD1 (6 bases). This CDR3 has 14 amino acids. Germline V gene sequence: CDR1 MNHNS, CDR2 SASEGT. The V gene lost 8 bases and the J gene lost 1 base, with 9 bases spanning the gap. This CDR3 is CASATGSGANVLTF. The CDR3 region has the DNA TGTGCCAGCGCTACAGGGTCTGGGGCCAACGTCCTGACTTTC.

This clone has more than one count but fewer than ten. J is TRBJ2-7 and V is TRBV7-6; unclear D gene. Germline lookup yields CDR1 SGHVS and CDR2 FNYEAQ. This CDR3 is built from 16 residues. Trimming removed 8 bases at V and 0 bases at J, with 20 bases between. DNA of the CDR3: TGTGCCAGCCCTCCCCCCCGATTGATGATCTCCTACGAGCAGTACTTC. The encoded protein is CASPPPRLMISYEQYF.

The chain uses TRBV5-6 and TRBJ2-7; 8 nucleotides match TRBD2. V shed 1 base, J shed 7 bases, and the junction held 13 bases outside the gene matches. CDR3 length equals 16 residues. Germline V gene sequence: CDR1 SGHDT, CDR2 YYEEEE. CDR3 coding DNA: TGTGCCAGCAGCTTGACCGGGACTAGGTCTCGGCGAGAGCAGTACTTC. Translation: CASSLTGTRSRREQYF.

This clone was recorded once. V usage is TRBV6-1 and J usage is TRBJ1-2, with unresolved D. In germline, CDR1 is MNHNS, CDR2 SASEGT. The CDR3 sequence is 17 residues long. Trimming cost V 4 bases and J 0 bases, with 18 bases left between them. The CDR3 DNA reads TGTGCCAGCAGTGTAAGTGGGAAGACCACCGCTAACTATGGCTACACCTTC. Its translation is CASSVSGKTTANYGYTF.

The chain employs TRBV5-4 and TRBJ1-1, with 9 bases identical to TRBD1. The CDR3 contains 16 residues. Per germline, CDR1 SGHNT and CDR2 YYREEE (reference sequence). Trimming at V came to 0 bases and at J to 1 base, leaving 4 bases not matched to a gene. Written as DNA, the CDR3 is TGTGCCAGCAGCTTGGGATGGGACAGGGCGAACACTGAAGCTTTCTTT. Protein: CASSLGWDRANTEAFF. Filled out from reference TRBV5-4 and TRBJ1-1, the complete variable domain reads ETGVTQSPTHLIKTRGQQVTLRCSSQSGHNTVSWYQQALGQGPQFIFQYYREEENGRGNFPPRFSGLQFPNYSSELNVNALELDDSALYLCASSLGWDRANTEAFFGQGTRLTVV.

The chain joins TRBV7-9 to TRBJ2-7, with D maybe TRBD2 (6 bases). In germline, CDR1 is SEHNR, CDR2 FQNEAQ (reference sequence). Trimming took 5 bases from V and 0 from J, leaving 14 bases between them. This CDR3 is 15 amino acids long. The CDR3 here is CASSHGTGGSYEQYF. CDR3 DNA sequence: TGTGCCAGCAGCCACGGGACCGGGGGCTCCTACGAGCAGTACTTC. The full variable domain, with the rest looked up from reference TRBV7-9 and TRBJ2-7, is DTGVSQNPRHKITKRGQNVTFRCDPISEHNRLYWYRQTLGQGPEFLTYFQNEAQLEKSRLLSDRFSAERPKGSFSTLEIQRTEQGDSAMYLCASSHGTGGSYEQYFGPGTRLTVT.